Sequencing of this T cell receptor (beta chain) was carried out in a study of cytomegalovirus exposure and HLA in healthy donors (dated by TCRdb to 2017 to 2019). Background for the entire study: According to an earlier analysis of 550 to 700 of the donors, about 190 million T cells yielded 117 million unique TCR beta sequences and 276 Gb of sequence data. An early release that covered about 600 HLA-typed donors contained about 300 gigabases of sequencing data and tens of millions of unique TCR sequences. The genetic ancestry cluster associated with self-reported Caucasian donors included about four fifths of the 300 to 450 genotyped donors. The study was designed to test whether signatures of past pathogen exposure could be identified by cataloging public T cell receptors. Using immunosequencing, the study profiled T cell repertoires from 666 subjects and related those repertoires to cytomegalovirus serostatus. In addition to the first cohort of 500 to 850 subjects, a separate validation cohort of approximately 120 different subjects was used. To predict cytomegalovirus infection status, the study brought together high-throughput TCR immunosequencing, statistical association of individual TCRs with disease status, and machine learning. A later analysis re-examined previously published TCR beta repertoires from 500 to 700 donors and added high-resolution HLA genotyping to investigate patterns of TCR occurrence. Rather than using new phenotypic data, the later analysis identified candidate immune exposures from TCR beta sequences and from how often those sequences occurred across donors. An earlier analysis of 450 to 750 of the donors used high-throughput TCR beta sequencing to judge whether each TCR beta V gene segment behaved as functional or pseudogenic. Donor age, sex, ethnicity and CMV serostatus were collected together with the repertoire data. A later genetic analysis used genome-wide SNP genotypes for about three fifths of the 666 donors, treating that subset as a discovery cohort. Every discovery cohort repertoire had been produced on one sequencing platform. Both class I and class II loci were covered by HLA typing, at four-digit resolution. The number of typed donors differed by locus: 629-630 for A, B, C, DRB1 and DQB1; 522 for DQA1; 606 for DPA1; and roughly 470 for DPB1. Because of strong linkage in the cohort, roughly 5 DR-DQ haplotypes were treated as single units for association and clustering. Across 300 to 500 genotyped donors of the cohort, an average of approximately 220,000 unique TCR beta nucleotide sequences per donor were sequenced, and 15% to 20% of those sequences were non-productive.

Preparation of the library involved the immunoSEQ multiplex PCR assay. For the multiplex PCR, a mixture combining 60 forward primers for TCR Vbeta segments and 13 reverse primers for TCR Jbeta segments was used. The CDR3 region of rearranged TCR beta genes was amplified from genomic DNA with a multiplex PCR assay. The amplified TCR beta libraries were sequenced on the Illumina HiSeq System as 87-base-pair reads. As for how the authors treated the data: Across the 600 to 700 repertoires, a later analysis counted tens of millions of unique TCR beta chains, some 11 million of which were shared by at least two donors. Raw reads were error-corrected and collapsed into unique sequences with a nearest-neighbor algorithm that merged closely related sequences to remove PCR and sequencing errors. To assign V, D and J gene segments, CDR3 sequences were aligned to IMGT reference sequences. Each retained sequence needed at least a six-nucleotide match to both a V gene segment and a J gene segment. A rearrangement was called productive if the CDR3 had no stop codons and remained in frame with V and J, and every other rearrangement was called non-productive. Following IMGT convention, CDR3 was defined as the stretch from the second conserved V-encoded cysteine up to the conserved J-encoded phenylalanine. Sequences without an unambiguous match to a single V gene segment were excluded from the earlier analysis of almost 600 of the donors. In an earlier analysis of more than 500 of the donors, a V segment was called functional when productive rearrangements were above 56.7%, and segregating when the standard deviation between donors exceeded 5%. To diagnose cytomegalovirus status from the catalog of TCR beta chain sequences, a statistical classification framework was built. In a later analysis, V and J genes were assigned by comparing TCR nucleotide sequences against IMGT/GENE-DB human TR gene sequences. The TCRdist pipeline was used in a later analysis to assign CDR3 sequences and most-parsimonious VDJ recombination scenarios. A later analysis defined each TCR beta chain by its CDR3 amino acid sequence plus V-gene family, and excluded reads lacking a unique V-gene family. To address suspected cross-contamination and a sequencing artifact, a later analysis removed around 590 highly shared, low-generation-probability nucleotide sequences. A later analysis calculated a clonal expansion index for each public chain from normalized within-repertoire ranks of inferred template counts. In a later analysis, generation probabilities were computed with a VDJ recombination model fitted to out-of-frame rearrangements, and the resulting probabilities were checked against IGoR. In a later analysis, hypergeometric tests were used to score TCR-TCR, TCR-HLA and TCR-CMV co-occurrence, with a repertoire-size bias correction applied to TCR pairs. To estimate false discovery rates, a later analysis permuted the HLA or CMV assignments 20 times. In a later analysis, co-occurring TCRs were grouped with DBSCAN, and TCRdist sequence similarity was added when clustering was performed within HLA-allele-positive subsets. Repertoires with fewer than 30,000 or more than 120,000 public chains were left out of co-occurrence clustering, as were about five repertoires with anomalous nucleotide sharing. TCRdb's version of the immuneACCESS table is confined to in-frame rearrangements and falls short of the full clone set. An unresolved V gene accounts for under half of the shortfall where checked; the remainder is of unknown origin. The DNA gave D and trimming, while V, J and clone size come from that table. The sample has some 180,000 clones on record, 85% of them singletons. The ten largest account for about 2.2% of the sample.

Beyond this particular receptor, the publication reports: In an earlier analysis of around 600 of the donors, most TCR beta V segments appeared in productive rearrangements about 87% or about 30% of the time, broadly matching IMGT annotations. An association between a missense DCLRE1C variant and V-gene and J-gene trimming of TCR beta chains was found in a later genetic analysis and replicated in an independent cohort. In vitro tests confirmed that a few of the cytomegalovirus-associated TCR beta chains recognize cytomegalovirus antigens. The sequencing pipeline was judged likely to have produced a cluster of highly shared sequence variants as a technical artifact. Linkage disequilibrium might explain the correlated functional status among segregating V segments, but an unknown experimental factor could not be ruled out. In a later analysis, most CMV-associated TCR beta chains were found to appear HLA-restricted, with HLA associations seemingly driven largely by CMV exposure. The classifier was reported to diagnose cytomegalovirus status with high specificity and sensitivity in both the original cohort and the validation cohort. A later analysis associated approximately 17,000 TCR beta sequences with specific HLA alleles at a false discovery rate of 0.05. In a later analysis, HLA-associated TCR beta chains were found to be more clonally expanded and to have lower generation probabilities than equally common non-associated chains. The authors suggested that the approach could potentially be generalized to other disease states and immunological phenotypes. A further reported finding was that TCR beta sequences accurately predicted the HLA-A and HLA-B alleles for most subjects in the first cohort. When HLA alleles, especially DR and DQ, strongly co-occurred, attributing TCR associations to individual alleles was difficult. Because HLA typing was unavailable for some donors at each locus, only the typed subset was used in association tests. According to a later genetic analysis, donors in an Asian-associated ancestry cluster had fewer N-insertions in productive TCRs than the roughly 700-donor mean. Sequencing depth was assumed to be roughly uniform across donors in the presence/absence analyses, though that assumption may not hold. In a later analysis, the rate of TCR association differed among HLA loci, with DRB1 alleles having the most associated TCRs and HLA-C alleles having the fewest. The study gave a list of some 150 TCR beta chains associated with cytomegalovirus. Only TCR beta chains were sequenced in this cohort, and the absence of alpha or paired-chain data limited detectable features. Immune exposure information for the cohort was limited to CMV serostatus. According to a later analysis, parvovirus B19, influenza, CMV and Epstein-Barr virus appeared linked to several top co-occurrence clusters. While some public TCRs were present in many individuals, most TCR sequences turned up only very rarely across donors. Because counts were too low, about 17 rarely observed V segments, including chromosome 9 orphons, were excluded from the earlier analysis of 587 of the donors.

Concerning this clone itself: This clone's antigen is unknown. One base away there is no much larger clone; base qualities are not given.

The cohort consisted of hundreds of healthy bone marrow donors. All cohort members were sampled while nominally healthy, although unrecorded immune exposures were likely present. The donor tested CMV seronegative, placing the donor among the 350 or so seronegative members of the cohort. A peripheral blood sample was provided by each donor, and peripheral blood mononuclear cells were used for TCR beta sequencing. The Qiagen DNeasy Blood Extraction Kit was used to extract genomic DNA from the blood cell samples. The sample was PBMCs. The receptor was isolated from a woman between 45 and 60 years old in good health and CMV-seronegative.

DNA sequence: TGTGCCAGCAGGGCCCGGGACAGGGGGTTCGAGCAGTACTTC. Translation gives CASRARDRGFEQYF. Recombination joined TRBV6-1 with TRBJ2-7, with 11 bases aligning to TRBD1. Clipping removes 6 bases from V and 6 bases from J, with 7 as the unmatched junction base count. The germline V gene yields MNHNS for CDR1 and SASEGT for CDR2. Its CDR3 holds 14 amino acids, cysteine through phenylalanine. CDR3 DNA is the only sequence kept; it has 42 bases, read in frame from the first base.